This T cell receptor beta chain was observed in a study of molecular identifiers for immune sequencing clone quantification. Study-wide results and limits: The study found clones above 20 RNA copies held over 97% of effector molecules and under 1% in naive cells.

About this clonotype itself: What it recognizes is unknown.

Germline values: CDR1 SGHTS, CDR2 YDEGEE. This CDR3 region has 15 residues. Trimming cost V 3 bases and J 4 bases, with 14 bases left between them. TCRdb fed the PCR reads into MiXCR, producing one record per CDR3 protein. Of some 590,000 distinct CDR3 sequences detected, 25% appear once; the ten largest clones hold 0.78%. This sequence joins TRBV5-8 and TRBJ2-1; D might be TRBD2 (5 bases). This clonotype was obtained from a human donor in good health. Some libraries in this study had Jurkat cell RNA spiked in. Sequenced input: naive CD8+ T cells from blood, with Jurkat cell RNA spiked in. The subset was: FACS-sorted CD8+CD4-CCR7+CD45RA+ naive T cells. In DNA, the CDR3 is TGTGCCAGCAGCTCAGCAGAGGGCTGGTACAATGAGCAGTTCTTC. The encoded protein is CASSSAEGWYNEQFF. Based on the CDR3 plus reference TRBV5-8 and TRBJ2-1, the full variable domain is EAGVTQSPTHLIKTRGQQATLRCSPISGHTSVYWYQQALGLGLQFLLWYDEGEERNRGNFPPRFSGRQFPNYSSELNVNALELEDSALYLCASSSAEGWYNEQFFGPGTRLTVL.